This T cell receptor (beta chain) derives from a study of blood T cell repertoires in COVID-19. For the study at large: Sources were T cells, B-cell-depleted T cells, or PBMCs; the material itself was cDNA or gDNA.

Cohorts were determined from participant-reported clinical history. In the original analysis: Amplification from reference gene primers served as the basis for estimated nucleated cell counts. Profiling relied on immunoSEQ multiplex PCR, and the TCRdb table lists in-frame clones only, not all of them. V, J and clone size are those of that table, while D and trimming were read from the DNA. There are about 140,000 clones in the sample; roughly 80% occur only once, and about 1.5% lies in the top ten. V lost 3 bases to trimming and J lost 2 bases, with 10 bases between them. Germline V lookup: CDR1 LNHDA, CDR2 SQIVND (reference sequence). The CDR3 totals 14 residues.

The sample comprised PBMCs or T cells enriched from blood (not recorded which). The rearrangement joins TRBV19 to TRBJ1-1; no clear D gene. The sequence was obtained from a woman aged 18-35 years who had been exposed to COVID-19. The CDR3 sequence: CASSIGDTNTEAFF. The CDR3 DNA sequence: TGTGCCAGTAGTATCGGAGATACTAACACTGAAGCTTTCTTT.